Included here is one TCR beta chain sequence, with context. No antigen is known for it. This entry belongs to a study of beta chain features in type 1 diabetes. Looking at the study overall: No age, gender or cell yield differences were seen between patients and healthy donors. Study-wide results and limits: In every one of the four CD4+ subsets, TCRB CDR3s were moderately but significantly shorter in Type 1 diabetes patients. The study found fewer insertions and more deletions at VDJ junctions in type 1 diabetes patients.

Investigators reverse transcribed all isolated RNA, so they sequenced expressed TCRB transcripts. Roughly 3.6 million reads on average were seen across naive, central memory and regulatory T cell samples. Data came from immunoSEQ multiplex PCR; TCRdb stores just in-frame clones and leaves some out. Of about 28,000 clones listed, about 65% are singletons. One heparinised blood draw, averaging about 120 mL, came from each donor. Germline-derived CDR1 and CDR2 are GTSNPN and SVGIG (reference sequence). The CDR3 sequence is 13 residues long. The V end lost 0 bases, the J end lost 7 bases, and 10 bases lay between the germline ends.

This sequence originates from a young woman with type 1 diabetes. The sample taken for sequencing was Tregs from blood. This sequence joins TRBV30 and TRBJ1-5; the D is unclear. The CDR3 DNA follows: TGTGCCTGGAGTGTACTAGCCGGGCAGCCCCAGCATTTT. The encoded protein is CAWSVLAGQPQHF.